This T cell receptor (beta chain) was sequenced in a study of blood T cell repertoires in COVID-19. V lost 7 bases to trimming and J lost 3 bases, with 7 bases between them. CDR1 and CDR2 from the germline V gene are MNHNY and SVGAGI (reference sequence). CDR3 length: 13 residues. In the source study's methods: Amplifying reference gene primers gave estimates of nucleated cell counts. The assay was immunoSEQ multiplex PCR, and TCRdb's table has in-frame clones only and misses some. V and J calls and clone size are as listed in that table; D and trimming were resolved from the DNA. The sample yields 200,000 to 300,000 clones, around 80% seen once.

This clonotype originated in a human donor in a cohort sampled during active COVID-19. The specimen was peripheral blood. The chain employs TRBV6-6 and TRBJ2-6; D unclear. The CDR3, as DNA: TGTGCCAGCACTAACAGTGGGGCCAACGTCCTGACTTTC. Translated, it gives CASTNSGANVLTF.